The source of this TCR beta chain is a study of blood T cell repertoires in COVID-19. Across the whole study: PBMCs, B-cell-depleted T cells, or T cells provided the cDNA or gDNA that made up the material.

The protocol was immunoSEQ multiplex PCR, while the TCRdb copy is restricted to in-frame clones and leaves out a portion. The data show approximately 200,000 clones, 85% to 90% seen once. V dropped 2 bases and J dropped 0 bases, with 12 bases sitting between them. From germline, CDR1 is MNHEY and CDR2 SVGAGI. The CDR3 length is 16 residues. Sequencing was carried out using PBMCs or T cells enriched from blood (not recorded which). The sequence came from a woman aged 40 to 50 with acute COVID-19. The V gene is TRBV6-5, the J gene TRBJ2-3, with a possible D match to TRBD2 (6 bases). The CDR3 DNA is TGTGCCAGCAGTTACGGTGCGGGGACTAGCACAGATACGCAGTATTTT. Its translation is CASSYGAGTSTDTQYF.